Included here is one TCR beta chain sequence, with context. The data originate from a study of blood T cell repertoires in COVID-19. As for the study in general: The origin of the acute and convalescent COVID-19 samples was the United States, Italy and Spain. Sources were T cells, B-cell-depleted T cells, or PBMCs; the material itself was cDNA or gDNA.

Participants' reported clinical history set cohort assignment. Authors' analysis steps: Cell counts per sample came from amplifying reference gene primers. Method: immunoSEQ multiplex PCR; TCRdb's copy keeps in-frame clones and lacks some. The V and J calls and clone size are taken from that table; D and trimming were inferred from the DNA. This sample has about 350,000 clones, with almost 90% found just once. The ends were cut back, 3 bases at V and 6 bases at J, with 20 bases in the middle. This CDR3 has 17 amino acids. The germline V gene encodes CDR1 SNHLY and CDR2 FYNNEI. The sequence derives from a woman in her thirties who had been exposed to COVID-19. This chain joins TRBV2 and TRBJ1-4; D unclear. Sequenced material: PBMCs or T cells enriched from blood (not recorded which). DNA for the CDR3: TGTGCCAGCAGTGAGCTTAGAAAGGGAGGGTCCCATGAAAAACTGTTTTTT. Translation gives CASSELRKGGSHEKLFF.